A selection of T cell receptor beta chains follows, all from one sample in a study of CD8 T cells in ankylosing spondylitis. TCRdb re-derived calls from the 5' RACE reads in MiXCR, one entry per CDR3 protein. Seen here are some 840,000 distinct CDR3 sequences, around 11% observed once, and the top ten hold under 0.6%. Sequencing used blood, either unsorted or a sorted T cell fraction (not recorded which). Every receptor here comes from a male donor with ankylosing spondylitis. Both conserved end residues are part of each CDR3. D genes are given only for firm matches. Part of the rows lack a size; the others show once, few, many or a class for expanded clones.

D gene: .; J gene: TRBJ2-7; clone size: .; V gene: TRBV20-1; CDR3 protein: CSARAIPWTSSYEQYF; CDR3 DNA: TGCAGTGCTAGAGCCATACCTTGGACTTCCTCCTACGAGCAGTACTTC
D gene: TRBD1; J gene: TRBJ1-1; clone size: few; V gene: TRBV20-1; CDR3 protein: CSARGQGWTEALF; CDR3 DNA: TGCAGTGCTAGGGGACAGGGCTGGACTGAAGCTCTCTTT
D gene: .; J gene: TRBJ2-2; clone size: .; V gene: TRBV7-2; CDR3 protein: CASSLVGRGRSGELFF; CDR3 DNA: TGTGCCAGCAGCTTAGTAGGCAGGGGTCGATCCGGGGAGCTGTTTTTT
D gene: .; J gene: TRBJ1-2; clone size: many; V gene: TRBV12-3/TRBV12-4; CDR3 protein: CASSLGQVRYTF; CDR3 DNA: TGTGCCAGCAGTTTAGGGCAGGTCCGCTACACCTTC
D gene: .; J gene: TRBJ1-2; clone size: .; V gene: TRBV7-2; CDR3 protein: CASSLRTGGYTF; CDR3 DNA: TGTGCCAGCAGCCTACGGACGGGTGGCTACACCTTC
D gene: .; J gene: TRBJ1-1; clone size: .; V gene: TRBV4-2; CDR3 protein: CASSQGLHVMNTEAFF; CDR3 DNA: TGTGCCAGCAGCCAAGGATTACACGTTATGAACACTGAAGCTTTCTTT
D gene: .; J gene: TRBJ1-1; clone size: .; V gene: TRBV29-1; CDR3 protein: CSAALGGTEAFF; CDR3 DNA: TGCAGTGCGGCGCTTGGCGGGACTGAAGCTTTCTTT
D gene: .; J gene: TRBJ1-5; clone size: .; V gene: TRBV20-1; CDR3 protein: CSADEGTYQPQHF; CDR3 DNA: TGCAGTGCCGACGAAGGAACTTATCAGCCCCAGCATTTT
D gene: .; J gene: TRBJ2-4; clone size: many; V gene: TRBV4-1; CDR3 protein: CASSPLGLAKNIQYF; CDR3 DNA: TGCGCCAGCAGCCCCTTAGGCTTAGCCAAAAACATTCAGTACTTC
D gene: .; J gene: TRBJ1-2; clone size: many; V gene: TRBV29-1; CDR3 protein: CSVEGRGDYGYTF; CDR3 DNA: TGCAGCGTTGAAGGGCGAGGAGACTATGGCTACACCTTC